This T cell receptor beta chain was sequenced in a study of regulatory T cells in long-lasting Graves disease (dated by TCRdb to about 2021). General notes on the study: Newly diagnosed Graves' disease patients had taken antithyroid drugs for less than 3 months. Persistent Graves' disease patients were compared with newly diagnosed Graves' disease patients by peripheral blood TCR sequencing and RNA sequencing. The study was registered as a clinical trial and conducted in China. TCR sequencing covered some 13 persistent and roughly 20 newly diagnosed Graves' disease patients, 33 samples in total.

What this sample's time point label stands for: newly diagnosed GD, antithyroid drugs for less than 3 months. RNA was extracted from PBMCs in TRIzol for both TCR sequencing and RNA sequencing. Graves' disease was diagnosed according to American Thyroid Association guidelines. Recruitment of patients was carried out at an endocrinology department in Xi'an, China. Each patient gave roughly 10 milliliters of peripheral blood, collected in an EDTA anticoagulant tube. Ficoll Paque Plus density gradient separation was used to isolate PBMCs, and no additional T cell sorting was done. An Agilent 2100 Bioanalyzer and agarose gel were used to check RNA quality, and a NanoDrop 2000 was used to measure RNA concentration. Summary of the overall study and its limitations: Patients with persistent disease shared more public clonotypes (approximately 2,500) than newly diagnosed patients did (more than 900). Lower TCR Shannon entropy and fewer highly expanded clones were observed in persistent Graves' disease patients than in newly diagnosed patients, which suggested clonal expansion. Only peripheral blood was studied, because thyroid tissue, the primary lesion, was inaccessible. Only the TCR beta chain was sequenced and analyzed. The authors noted that the small sample size was a limitation that may lower accuracy.

Receptor libraries were prepared by multiplex PCR. TCRdb lists the instrument as Illumina HiSeq 4000. CDR3 regions were amplified by Arm-PCR with iRepertoire HTBI primers to construct TCR beta libraries. PCR products were gel purified before sequencing. The paper's data handling went like this. Across samples, 60 to 75 TRBV and roughly 15 TRBJ segments were identified and used for gene usage analysis of CDR3 amino acid clonotypes. COPE and FqMerger were used to merge filtered high-quality paired reads into contigs. BLAST was used to align contigs to IMGT TRBV, TRBD and TRBJ reference genes, and CDR3 was defined according to IMGT. Highly expanded clones were defined as clonotypes with a frequency above 0.1%. Shannon entropy was used to measure repertoire diversity, and the Gini coefficient was used to measure V-J evenness. A clonotype found in more than one individual was treated as public. Starting from the raw public reads, TCRdb applied fastp trimming at Q25, assembled clones with MiXCR and retained in-frame beta chains. Rows are unified per CDR3 protein, each entry keeping the most common DNA and genes. The V and J calls were not made by the authors but by TCRdb's processing. The sample table contains about 540,000 distinct CDR3 sequences; only one count was recorded for 13% of them. 10% of the sample is in the top ten clones.

This clonotype was seen ten or more times. The antigen it recognizes is unknown. No much larger clone is present one base from it, and per-base qualities are unavailable. This sample also appeared in a second study, on T cells in Graves' hyperthyroidism and ophthalmopathy. The second paper further reports: A patient counted as having stable Graves' hyperthyroidism if no progression to ophthalmopathy occurred over 18 months of follow-up. The hyperthyroidism patients were between 18 and 65 years old and newly diagnosed, with a disease duration of less than 2 months. The study excluded patients with uncontrolled infections, other autoimmune diseases, pregnancy or lactation. Clinical symptoms, serum thyroxine and TRAb, thyroid ultrasound, and orbital computed tomography formed the basis for the diagnoses. A first-round RT-PCR of the TCR CDR3 used the HTBI primer set with the Qiagen OneStep RT-PCR kit. Blood samples also contained most of the expanded thyroid clonotypes (frequency above 0.001), which suggests that blood repertoires may reflect thyroid immune responses. A 13 V-J signature model separated ophthalmopathy from stable hyperthyroidism, with approximately 87% sensitivity and just under 84% specificity in cross-validation and 80%/75% in testing. In validation, the model predicted progression to ophthalmopathy a median of about 6 months before onset, with about 67% sensitivity and roughly 72% specificity. To identify distinguishing TCR V-J signatures, a discovery cohort of some 100 patients was used, comprising some 43 with Graves' ophthalmopathy and around 60 with stable Graves' hyperthyroidism. An independent validation cohort of fewer than 20 hyperthyroidism patients and more than 15 patients who later progressed to ophthalmopathy tested prospective prediction of ophthalmopathy. The 100 or so discovery patients were divided at random into training and test sets in a 7:3 ratio. In addition, the study compared T-cell repertoires in thyroid tissue and in blood from roughly six Graves' hyperthyroidism patients. Following sampling, methimazole starting at 30 mg daily was given to hyperthyroidism patients, and high-dose intravenous methylprednisolone was given to ophthalmopathy patients. A second multiplex PCR round built the libraries, followed by size selection and purification. Paired-end sequencing of the libraries was performed with 100 bp reads on an Illumina HiSeq2000. SOAPnuke was used to process the raw data, throwing out any read that contained adapters or uncalled bases, had a mean Phred below 15, or lacked an exact constant-primer or identifier match. High-quality paired reads were merged with COPE v1.2.5, and unique nucleotide sequences were defined as clonotypes. Clonotypes were aligned to IMGT TRBV, TRBD and TRBJ reference segments using MiTCR v1.1. The analysis was restricted to V-J combinations with a frequency above 0.0001, which together covered roughly 99% of the repertoires. A TCS score was defined as the ratio of F50 (clonal expansion) to E x V (chaos), with BLOSUM62-based TCRdist applied between CDR3 peptides within each V-J. Welch's t-statistics and random forest reduced 500 to 550 V-J features to roughly 13, which were used in a naive Bayes classifier (R e1071). Sample size was not statistically predetermined, and blinding of investigators to group allocation was not performed. According to the paper, TCR Vbeta CDR3 sequencing was carried out on over 130 peripheral blood samples, which came from 40 to 45 ophthalmopathy, around 75 hyperthyroidism and approximately 17 progressor patients.

Specimen: peripheral blood mononuclear cells (PBMCs), collected at new diagnosis, from a patient treated with antithyroid drugs. The clonotype was recovered from a young man with Graves disease. Donor details come from another sample of the same person, matched by shared clones.

The nucleotide sequence reads as follows: TGTGCCACCAGTGCCACAGATACACCCTACGAGCAGTACTTC. This gives the protein CATSATDTPYEQYF. The chain employs TRBV24-1 and TRBJ2-7; no D gene can be assigned with confidence. For CDR1 and CDR2, the germline V gene lists KGHDR and SFDVKD. Including cysteine and phenylalanine, the CDR3 has 14 amino acids. The sequence is cut down to CDR3 DNA, 42 bases in frame from base 1. Relative to germline, V is 5 bases shorter and J is 2 bases shorter, with 12 bases between their ends.